The present TCR beta chain was sequenced within a study of blood T cell repertoires in COVID-19. Study information: Spain, Italy and the United States supplied samples that represented acute and convalescent COVID-19. T cells, B-cell-depleted T cells, or PBMCs supplied cDNA or gDNA.

Source study methods: The assay estimated nucleated cells by amplifying reference gene primers. Repertoires were generated with immunoSEQ multiplex PCR, while TCRdb's copy carries only in-frame clones and drops some. The V and J calls and clone size come from that table; D and trimming were worked out from the DNA. The sample yields 90,000 to 95,000 clones, 88% seen once. CDR3 size: 14 residues. V lost 0 bases to trimming and J lost 4 bases, with 9 bases between them. Germline CDR1 is MNHEY and CDR2 is SVGAGI. The sequence was obtained from a woman of 80 years or more with active COVID-19. J is TRBJ1-2 and V is TRBV6-5; possible D gene TRBD1, 5 bases. The source material was peripheral blood. CDR3 DNA: TGTGCCAGCAGTTACTCCGGCAGGGCCTATGGCTACACCTTC. Translation: CASSYSGRAYGYTF.